This T cell receptor (beta chain) appears in the sequencing data of a study of vaccination and CD4 T cells after COVID-19. Study as a whole: The convalescent group had six males, four females, seven Caucasians, two Asians, one multiracial.

CDR1 LNHNV and CDR2 YYDKDF come from the germline V gene (reference sequence). V dropped 3 bases and J dropped 0 bases, with 8 bases sitting between them. The CDR3 covers 14 residues. This clonotype occurred a few times. Its matching antigen is unknown. The Oncomine TCR Beta short-read assay was applied to DNA of cultured CD4+ T cells. The genomic DNA was obtained from cultured CD4+ T cells by extraction with the QIAamp micro DNA kit. TCRdb passed the PCR reads through MiXCR, listing each CDR3 protein once. Among approximately 17,000 distinct CDR3 sequences, less than 60% were seen once, and the ten largest hold 18%. Time point here: late sampling 161 to 241 days after vaccination in a few convalescent patients. Treatment noted: roughly ten-day PBMC culture with coronavirus spike peptide pools or control peptides (ViraFEST assay).

The sequenced sample was CD4+ T cells from blood, cultured in vitro, obtained about 7 months after SARS-CoV-2 vaccination. The rearrangement uses TRBV15 and TRBJ1-1; tentatively, D is TRBD1 (6 bases). This TCR was recovered from a human donor who had recovered from COVID-19. The CDR3 loop reads CATSSWTVNTEAFF. Here the CDR3 DNA reads TGTGCCACCAGCAGCTGGACAGTGAACACTGAAGCTTTCTTT.